These 17 T cell receptor beta chains originate from one sample sequenced in a study of cytomegalovirus exposure and HLA in healthy donors. The protocol was immunoSEQ multiplex PCR, while the TCRdb copy is restricted to in-frame clones and leaves out a portion. The table has 100,000 to 150,000 clones, 80% to 90% seen once. Sequencing was performed on PBMCs. These receptors came from a woman aged 18-35 years in good health and CMV-seronegative.

This clone has a single count. The genes are TRBV5-1 and TRBJ2-3, with TRBD1 matching over 9 bases. The CDR3 is 16 amino acids. With 4 bases clipped from V and 3 bases from J, the junction kept 9 bases outside the gene matches. Germline loops: CDR1 SGHRS, CDR2 YFSETQ. The CDR3 loop is CASSLQGALKTDTQYF. CDR3 nucleotide sequence: TGCGCCAGCAGCCTACAGGGGGCGTTAAAGACAGATACGCAGTATTTT.

This chain links TRBV13 with TRBJ1-1; 7 nucleotides agree with TRBD1. Germline V gene data show CDR1 as PRHDT and CDR2 as FYEKMQ (reference sequence). The CDR3 has 16 residues. V lost 5 bases, J lost 0 bases, and 9 bases stayed unmatched. The CDR3 is CASSPSRDRVNTEAFF. CDR3 nucleotide sequence: TGTGCCAGCAGCCCCAGCCGGGACAGAGTGAACACTGAAGCTTTCTTT.

The chain recombines TRBV28 with TRBJ1-1; D is unclear. Germline assignment: CDR1 MDHEN and CDR2 SYDVKM. V lost 2 bases, J lost 10 bases, and 17 bases lay in between. The CDR3 covers 14 residues. The CDR3 spells CASSLEDGVAGAFF. DNA of the CDR3: TGTGCCAGCAGTTTAGAGGATGGAGTGGCGGGAGCTTTCTTT.

The genes are TRBV5-6 and TRBJ2-1; possible D gene TRBD2, 5 bases. Trimming shortened V by 5 bases and J by 0 bases, and 15 bases separated the two germline ends. Germline V CDR1 and CDR2: SGHDT, YYEEEE. This CDR3 comprises 16 residues. As DNA, the CDR3 is TGTGCCAGCAGACTTACTAGTGTTAGCTCCTACAATGAGCAGTTCTTC. It encodes CASRLTSVSSYNEQFF.

The chain links TRBV11-2 to TRBJ2-1; 8 bases line up with TRBD2. Trimming at V came to 4 bases and at J to 0 bases, leaving 5 bases not matched to a gene. This CDR3 spans 16 amino acids. Germline V gene lookup returns CDR1 SGHAT and CDR2 FQNNGV. The CDR3 DNA reads as TGTGCCAGCAGCTCGATTAGCGGGAACTCCTACAATGAGCAGTTCTTC. Its translation is CASSSISGNSYNEQFF.

The V and J genes are TRBV5-1 and TRBJ2-5, with D hard to call. Trimming cost V 0 bases and J 4 bases, with 7 bases left between them. Germline V gives CDR1 SGHRS, CDR2 YFSETQ. This CDR3 has 13 residues. CDR3 loop: CASSLDRRETQYF. In nucleotides, the CDR3 is TGCGCCAGCAGCTTGGACCGGAGAGAGACCCAGTACTTC.

J is TRBJ1-2 and V is TRBV4-3; 11 nucleotides match TRBD1. The germline CDR1 and CDR2 sequences are LGHNA and YSLEER. V shed 1 base and J 2 bases; nucleotides not matched to a gene: 6. The CDR3 is 17 residues long. CDR3 DNA sequence: TGCGCCAGCAGCCAAGTAGGGACAGGGGGATCCAACTATGGCTACACCTTC. Protein sequence: CASSQVGTGGSNYGYTF.

This clone was picked up one time. The genes are TRBV2 and TRBJ2-7; 8 bases line up with TRBD2. Germline V gene sequence: CDR1 SNHLY, CDR2 FYNNEI. The trim removed 2 bases at V and 2 bases at J, leaving 5 bases unmatched. The length of the CDR3 is 15 residues. The CDR3: CASSESPGLAYEQYF. DNA for the CDR3: TGTGCCAGCAGTGAATCACCGGGACTAGCCTACGAGCAGTACTTC.

The rearrangement links TRBV7-9 to TRBJ2-1; TRBD1 aligns across 7 bases. Germline V gene data show CDR1 as SEHNR and CDR2 as FQNEAQ (reference sequence). The CDR3 is made up of 13 amino acids. The ends lost 3 bases at V and 6 bases at J; junction bases unmatched: 2. The CDR3 bases are TGTGCCAGCAGCTTGACAGGGCCCAATGAGCAGTTCTTC. This sequence encodes CASSLTGPNEQFF.

The chain recombines TRBV7-3 with TRBJ2-3; 8 positions agree with TRBD2. V was pared by 2 bases and J by 3 bases, with 1 base of the junction left unmatched. Germline loops: CDR1 SGHTA, CDR2 FQGTGA. CDR3 length: 14 amino acids. CDR3 nucleotides: TGTGCCAGCAGCTTAGCGGGGGGAACAGATACGCAGTATTTT. Its protein product is CASSLAGGTDTQYF.

This clone has only a few counts. The rearrangement joins TRBV6-6 to TRBJ1-5; maybe TRBD1 (5 bases). There are 13 residues in the CDR3. Germline V gene data show CDR1 as MNHNY and CDR2 as SVGAGI (reference sequence). V was cut by 5 bases and J by 2 bases, with 7 bases left in between. CDR3: CASSTQGNQPQHF. The DNA for the CDR3 is TGTGCCAGCAGTACACAGGGCAATCAGCCCCAGCATTTT.

The genes are TRBV5-1 and TRBJ1-6, with TRBD1 matching 9 bases. Germline CDR1 reads SGHRS; CDR2 reads YFSETQ. Trimming at V came to 7 bases and at J to 7 bases, leaving 6 bases not matched to a gene. The CDR3 spans 14 residues. CDR3 bases: TGCGCCAGCCAGAACACAGGGGGCAATTCACCCCTCCACTTT. Translating gives CASQNTGGNSPLHF.

This clone has more than one count but fewer than ten. The V and J genes are TRBV5-1 and TRBJ2-2; 11 nucleotides match TRBD2. This CDR3 is 18 amino acids long. The junction had 14 bases not matched to a gene; V was cut back by 5 bases and J by 5 bases. Per the germline V gene, CDR1 is SGHRS and CDR2 is YFSETQ. Here the CDR3 DNA reads TGCGCCAGCAGTCTCGGACAACTAGCGGGGGCCAAGACCGGGGAGCTGTTTTTT. It translates to CASSLGQLAGAKTGELFF.

The V call is TRBV30, the J call TRBJ1-2, with 8 nucleotides matching TRBD1. V trimming: 5 bases; J trimming: 2 bases; junction bases outside the gene matches: 10. The CDR3 runs to 15 residues. CDR1 is GTSNPN, CDR2 SVGIG, per germline (reference sequence). CDR3 residues: CAWDHGTGVNYGYTF. As DNA, the CDR3 is TGTGCCTGGGATCATGGGACAGGAGTAAACTATGGCTACACCTTC.

The chain uses TRBV28 and TRBJ2-2; maybe TRBD2 (6 bases). With 2 bases removed from V and 0 bases from J, the gap between germline ends came to 10 bases. Germline CDR1 is MDHEN and CDR2 is SYDVKM. The CDR3 has 16 residues. CDR3 in amino acids: CASSLGGGANTGELFF. Here the CDR3 DNA reads TGTGCCAGCAGTTTAGGCGGAGGGGCGAACACCGGGGAGCTGTTTTTT.

The V gene is TRBV2, the J gene TRBJ2-7; 8 nucleotides line up with TRBD2. CDR3 length: 14 residues. J lost 2 bases, V lost 3 bases, and 3 bases had no gene match. Looked up from germline, CDR1 is SNHLY and CDR2 is FYNNEI. This chain's CDR3 is CASSDTSGTYEQYF. The CDR3 DNA is TGTGCCAGCAGTGACACTAGCGGAACCTACGAGCAGTACTTC.

The chain uses TRBV28 and TRBJ2-1, with D perhaps TRBD1 (6 bases). Germline-derived CDR1 and CDR2 are MDHEN and SYDVKM. There are 13 residues in the CDR3. The V and J ends lost 11 bases and 7 bases respectively, with 18 bases between them. This chain's CDR3 is CAAGGPGTNEQFF. In DNA form, the CDR3 reads TGTGCCGCCGGTGGGCCGGGGACAAATGAGCAGTTCTTC.